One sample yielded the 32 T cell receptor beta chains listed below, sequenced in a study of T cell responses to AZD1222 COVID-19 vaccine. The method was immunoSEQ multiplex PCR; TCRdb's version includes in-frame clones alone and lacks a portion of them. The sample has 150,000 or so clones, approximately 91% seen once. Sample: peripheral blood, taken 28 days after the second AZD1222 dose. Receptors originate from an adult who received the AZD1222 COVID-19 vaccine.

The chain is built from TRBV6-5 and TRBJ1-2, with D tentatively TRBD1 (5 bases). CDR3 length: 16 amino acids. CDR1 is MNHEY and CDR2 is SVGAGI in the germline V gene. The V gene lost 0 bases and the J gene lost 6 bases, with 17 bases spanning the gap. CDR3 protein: CASSYSRGRGGNGYTF. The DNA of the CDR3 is TGTGCCAGCAGTTACTCTCGGGGGAGGGGAGGAAATGGCTACACCTTC.

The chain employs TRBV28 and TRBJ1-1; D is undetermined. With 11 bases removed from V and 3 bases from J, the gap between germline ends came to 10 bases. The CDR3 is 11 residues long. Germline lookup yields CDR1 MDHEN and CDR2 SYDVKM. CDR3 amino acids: CASRGYTEAFF. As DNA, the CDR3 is TGTGCCTCACGGGGTTACACTGAAGCTTTCTTT.

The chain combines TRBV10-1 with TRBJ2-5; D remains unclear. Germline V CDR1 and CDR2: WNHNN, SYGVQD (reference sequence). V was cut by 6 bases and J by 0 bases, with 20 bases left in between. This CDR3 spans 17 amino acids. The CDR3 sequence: CASRGKEVGRYQETQYF. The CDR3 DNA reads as TGCGCCAGCAGAGGCAAAGAGGTCGGCCGGTACCAAGAGACCCAGTACTTC.

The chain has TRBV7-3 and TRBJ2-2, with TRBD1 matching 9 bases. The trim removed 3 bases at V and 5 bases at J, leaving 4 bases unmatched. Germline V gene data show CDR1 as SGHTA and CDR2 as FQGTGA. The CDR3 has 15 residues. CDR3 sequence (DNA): TGTGCCAGCAGCTTGACAGGGGGTGGTACCGGGGAGCTGTTTTTT. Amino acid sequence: CASSLTGGGTGELFF.

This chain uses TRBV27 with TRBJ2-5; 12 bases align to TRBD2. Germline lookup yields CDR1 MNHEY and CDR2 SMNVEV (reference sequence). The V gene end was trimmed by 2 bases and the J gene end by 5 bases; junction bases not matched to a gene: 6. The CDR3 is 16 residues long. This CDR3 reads CASSLEGLAGFETQYF. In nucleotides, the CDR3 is TGTGCCAGCAGTTTAGAGGGACTAGCGGGCTTTGAGACCCAGTACTTC.

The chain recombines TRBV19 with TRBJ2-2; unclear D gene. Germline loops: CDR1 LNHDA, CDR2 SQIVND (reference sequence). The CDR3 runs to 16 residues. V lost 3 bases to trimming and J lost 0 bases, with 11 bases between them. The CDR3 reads CASSIPPRANTGELFF. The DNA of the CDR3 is TGTGCCAGTAGTATCCCGCCCCGGGCGAACACCGGGGAGCTGTTTTTT.

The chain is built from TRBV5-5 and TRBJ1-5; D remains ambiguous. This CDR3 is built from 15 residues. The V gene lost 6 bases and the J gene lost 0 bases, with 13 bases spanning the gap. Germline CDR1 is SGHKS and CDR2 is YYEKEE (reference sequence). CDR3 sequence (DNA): TGTGCCAGCATCCTCTTGGCTGGTAGCAATCAGCCCCAGCATTTT. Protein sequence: CASILLAGSNQPQHF.

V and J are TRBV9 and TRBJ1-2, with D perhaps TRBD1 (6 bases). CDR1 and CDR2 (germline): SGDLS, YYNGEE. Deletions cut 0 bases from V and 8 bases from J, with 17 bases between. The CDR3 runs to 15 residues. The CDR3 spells CASSVARGGLTGYTF. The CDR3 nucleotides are TGTGCCAGCAGCGTAGCTCGGGGGGGCTTGACGGGCTACACCTTC.

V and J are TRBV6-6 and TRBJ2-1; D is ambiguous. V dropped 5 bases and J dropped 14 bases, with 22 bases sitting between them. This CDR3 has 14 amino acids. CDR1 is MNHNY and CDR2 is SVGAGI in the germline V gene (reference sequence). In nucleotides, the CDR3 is TGTGCCAGCAGTCGATCGCGAGGAGACTTTCGGAAGTTCTTC. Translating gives CASSRSRGDFRKFF.

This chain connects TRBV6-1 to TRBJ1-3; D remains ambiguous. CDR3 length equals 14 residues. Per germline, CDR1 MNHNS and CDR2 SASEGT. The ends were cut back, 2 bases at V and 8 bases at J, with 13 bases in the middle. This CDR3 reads CASSERYSPDTIYF. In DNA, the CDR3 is TGTGCCAGCAGTGAACGTTACAGCCCCGACACCATATATTTT.

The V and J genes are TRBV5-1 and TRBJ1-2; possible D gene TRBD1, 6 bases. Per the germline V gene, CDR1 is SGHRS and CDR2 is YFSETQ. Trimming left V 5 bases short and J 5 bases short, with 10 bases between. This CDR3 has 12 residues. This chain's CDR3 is CASRLTGYGYTF. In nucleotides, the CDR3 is TGCGCCAGCAGGTTAACAGGGTATGGCTACACCTTC. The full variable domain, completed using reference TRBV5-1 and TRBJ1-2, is KAGVTQTPRYLIKTRGQQVTLSCSPISGHRSVSWYQQTPGQGLQFLFEYFSETQRNKGNFPGRFSGRQFSNSRSEMNVSTLELGDSALYLCASRLTGYGYTFGSGTRLTVV.

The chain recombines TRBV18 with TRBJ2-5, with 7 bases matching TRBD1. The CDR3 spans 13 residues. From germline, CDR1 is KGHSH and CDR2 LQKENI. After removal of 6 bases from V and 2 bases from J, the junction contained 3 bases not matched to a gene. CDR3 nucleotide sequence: TGTGCCAGCTCTTCGACAGGGCAAGAGACCCAGTACTTC. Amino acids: CASSSTGQETQYF.

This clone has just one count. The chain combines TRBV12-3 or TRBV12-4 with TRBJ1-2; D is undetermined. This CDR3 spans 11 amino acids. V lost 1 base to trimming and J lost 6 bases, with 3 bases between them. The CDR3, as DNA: TGTGCCAGCAGTTTAGAGGATGGCTACACCTTC. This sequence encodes CASSLEDGYTF.

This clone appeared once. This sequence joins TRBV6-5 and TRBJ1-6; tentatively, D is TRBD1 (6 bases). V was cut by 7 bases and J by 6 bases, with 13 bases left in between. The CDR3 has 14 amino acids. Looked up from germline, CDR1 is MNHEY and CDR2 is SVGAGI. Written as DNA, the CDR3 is TGTGCCAGCACCTCGAGAGGGGGTAATTCACCCCTCCACTTT. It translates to CASTSRGGNSPLHF.

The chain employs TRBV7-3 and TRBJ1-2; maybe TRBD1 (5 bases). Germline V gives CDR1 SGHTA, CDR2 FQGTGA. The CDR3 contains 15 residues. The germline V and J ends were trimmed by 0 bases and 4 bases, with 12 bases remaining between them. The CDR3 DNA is TGTGCCAGCAGCTTAACAGGGACCTCACTCTATGGCTACACCTTC. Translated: CASSLTGTSLYGYTF.

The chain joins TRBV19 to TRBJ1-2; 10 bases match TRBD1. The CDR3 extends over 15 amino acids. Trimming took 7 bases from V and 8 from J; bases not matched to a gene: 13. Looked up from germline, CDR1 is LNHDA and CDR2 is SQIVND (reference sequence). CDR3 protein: CASNTGTGARRGYTF. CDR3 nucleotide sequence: TGTGCCAGTAATACGGGGACAGGGGCCCGGAGGGGCTACACCTTC.

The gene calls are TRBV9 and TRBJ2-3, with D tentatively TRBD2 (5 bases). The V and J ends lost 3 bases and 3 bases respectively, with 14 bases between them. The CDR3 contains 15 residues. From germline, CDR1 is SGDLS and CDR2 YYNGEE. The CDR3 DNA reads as TGTGCCAGCAGCGCAGAGGGAGTCGGGACAGATACGCAGTATTTT. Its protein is CASSAEGVGTDTQYF.

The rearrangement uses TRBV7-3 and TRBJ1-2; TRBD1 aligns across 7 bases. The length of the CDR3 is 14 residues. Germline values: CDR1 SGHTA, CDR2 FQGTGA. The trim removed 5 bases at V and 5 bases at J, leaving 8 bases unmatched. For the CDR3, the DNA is TGTGCCAGCAGCCCGTCCGGGACAGATTATGGCTACACCTTC. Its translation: CASSPSGTDYGYTF.

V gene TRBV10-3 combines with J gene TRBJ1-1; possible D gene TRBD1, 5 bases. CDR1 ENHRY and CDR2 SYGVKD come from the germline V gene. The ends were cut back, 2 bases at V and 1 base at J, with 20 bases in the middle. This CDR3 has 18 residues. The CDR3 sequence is CAISESGGTTPQNTEAFF. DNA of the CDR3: TGTGCCATCAGTGAGAGCGGGGGGACCACACCCCAGAACACTGAAGCTTTCTTT.

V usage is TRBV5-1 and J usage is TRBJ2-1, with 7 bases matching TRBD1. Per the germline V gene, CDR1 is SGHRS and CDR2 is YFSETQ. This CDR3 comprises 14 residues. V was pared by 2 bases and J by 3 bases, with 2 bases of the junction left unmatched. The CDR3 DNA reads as TGCGCCAGCAGCTTCAGGGGGAGCTACAATGAGCAGTTCTTC. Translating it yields CASSFRGSYNEQFF.

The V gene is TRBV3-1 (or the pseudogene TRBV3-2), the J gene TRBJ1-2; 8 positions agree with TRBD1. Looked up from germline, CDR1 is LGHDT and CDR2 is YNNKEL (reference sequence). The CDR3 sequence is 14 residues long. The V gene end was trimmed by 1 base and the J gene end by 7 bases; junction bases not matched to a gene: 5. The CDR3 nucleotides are TGTGCCAGCAGCCAAGTAGACAGGGGATCTGGCTACACCTTC. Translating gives CASSQVDRGSGYTF.

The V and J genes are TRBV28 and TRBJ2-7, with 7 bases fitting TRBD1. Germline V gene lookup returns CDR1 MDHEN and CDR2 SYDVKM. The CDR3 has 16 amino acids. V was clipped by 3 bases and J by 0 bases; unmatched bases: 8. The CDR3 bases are TGTGCCAGCAGTTTCCACCGGGACAGCATCTCCTACGAGCAGTACTTC. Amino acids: CASSFHRDSISYEQYF.

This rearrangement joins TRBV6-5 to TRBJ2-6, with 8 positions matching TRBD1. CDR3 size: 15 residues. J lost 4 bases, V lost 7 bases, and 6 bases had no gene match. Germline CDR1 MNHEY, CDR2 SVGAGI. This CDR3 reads CASTDRGTGANVLTF. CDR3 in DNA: TGTGCCAGCACCGACAGGGGTACAGGGGCCAACGTCCTGACTTTC.

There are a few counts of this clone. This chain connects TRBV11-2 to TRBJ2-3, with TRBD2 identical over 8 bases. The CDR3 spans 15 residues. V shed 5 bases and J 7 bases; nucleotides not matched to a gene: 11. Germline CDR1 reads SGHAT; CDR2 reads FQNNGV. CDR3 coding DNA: TGTGCCAGCAGCCCCGTACGGGAGGGCCGAAATACGCAGTATTTT. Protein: CASSPVREGRNTQYF.

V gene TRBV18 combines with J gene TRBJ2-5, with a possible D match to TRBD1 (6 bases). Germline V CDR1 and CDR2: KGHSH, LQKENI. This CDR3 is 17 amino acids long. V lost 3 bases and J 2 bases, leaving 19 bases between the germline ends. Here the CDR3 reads CASSPPRQEPSQETQYF. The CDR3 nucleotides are TGTGCCAGCTCACCTCCTCGACAGGAACCCTCGCAAGAGACCCAGTACTTC. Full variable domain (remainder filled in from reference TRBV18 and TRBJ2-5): NAGVMQNPRHLVRRRGQEARLRCSPMKGHSHVYWYRQLPEEGLKFMVYLQKENIIDESGMPKERFSAEFPKEGPSILRIQQVVRGDSAAYFCASSPPRQEPSQETQYFGPGTRLLVL.

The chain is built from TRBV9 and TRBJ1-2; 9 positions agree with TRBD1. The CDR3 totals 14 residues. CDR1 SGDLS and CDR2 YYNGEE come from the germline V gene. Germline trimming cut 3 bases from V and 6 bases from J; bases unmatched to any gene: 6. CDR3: CASSAGQGTDGYTF. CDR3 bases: TGTGCCAGCAGCGCCGGACAGGGGACGGATGGCTACACCTTC.

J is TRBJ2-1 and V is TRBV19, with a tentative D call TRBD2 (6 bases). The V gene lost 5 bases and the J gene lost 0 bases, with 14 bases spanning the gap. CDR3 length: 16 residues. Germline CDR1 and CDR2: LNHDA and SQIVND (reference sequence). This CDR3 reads CASSPSSASSYNEQFF. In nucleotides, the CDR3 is TGTGCCAGTAGTCCTTCTAGCGCCAGCTCCTACAATGAGCAGTTCTTC. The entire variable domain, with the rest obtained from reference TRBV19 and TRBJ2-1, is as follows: DGGITQSPKYLFRKEGQNVTLSCEQNLNHDAMYWYRQDPGQGLRLIYYSQIVNDFQKGDIAEGYSVSREKKESFPLTVTSAQKNPTAFYLCASSPSSASSYNEQFFGPGTRLTVL.

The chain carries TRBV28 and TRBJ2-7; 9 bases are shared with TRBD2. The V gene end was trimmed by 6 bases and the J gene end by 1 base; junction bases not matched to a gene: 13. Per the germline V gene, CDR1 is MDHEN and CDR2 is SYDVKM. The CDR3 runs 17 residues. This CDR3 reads CASSPFRSGSWSYEQYF. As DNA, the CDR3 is TGTGCCAGCAGCCCCTTTCGTAGCGGGAGCTGGTCCTACGAGCAGTACTTC.

The chain's CDR3 is CASSELGGPRLSDTQYF. The DNA for the CDR3 is TGCGCCAGCAGTGAGTTGGGAGGGCCTAGATTGTCAGATACGCAGTATTTT. The chain carries TRBV10-2 and TRBJ2-3, with 7 bases matching TRBD2. The CDR3 is 17 amino acids. The V segment lost 1 base and the J segment 4 bases; nucleotides outside the gene matches: 11. In germline, CDR1 is WSHSY, CDR2 SAAADI.

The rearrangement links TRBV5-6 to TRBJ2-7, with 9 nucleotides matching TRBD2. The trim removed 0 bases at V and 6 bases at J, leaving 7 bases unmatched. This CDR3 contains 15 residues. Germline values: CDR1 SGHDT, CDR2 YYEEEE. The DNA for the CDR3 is TGTGCCAGCAGCTTGGTTGAGCGGGAGGCCGGCGAGCAGTACTTC. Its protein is CASSLVEREAGEQYF. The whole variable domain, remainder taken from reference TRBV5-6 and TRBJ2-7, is DAGVTQSPTHLIKTRGQQVTLRCSPKSGHDTVSWYQQALGQGPQFIFQYYEEEERQRGNFPDRFSGHQFPNYSSELNVNALLLGDSALYLCASSLVEREAGEQYFGPGTRLTVT.

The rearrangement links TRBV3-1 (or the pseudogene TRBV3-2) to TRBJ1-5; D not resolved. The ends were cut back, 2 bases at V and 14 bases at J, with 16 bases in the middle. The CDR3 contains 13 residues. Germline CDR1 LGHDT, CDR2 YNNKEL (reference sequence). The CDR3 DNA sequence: TGTGCCAGCAGCCAAAGACCGTCAGCCCCGGAGCATTTT. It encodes CASSQRPSAPEHF.

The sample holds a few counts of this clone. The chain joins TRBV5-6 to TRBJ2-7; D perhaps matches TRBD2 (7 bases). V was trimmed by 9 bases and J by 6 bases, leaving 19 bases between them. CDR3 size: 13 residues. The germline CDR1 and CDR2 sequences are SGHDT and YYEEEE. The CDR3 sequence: CATKTGREGEQYF. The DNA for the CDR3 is TGTGCCACCAAAACAGGGAGGGAAGGCGAGCAGTACTTC.